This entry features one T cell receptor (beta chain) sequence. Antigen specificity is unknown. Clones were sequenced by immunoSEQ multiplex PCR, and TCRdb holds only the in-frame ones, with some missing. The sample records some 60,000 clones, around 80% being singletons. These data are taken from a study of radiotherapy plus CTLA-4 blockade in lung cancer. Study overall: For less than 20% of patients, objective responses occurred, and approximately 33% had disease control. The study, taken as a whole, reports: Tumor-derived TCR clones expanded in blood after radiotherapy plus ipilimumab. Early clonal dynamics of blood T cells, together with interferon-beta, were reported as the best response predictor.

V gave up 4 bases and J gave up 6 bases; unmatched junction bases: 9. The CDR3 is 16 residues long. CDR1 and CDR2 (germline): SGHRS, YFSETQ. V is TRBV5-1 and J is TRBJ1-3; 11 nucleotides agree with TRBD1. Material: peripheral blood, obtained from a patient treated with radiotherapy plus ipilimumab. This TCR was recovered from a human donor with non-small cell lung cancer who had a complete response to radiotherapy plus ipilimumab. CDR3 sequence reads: CASSERGTGGTNTIYF. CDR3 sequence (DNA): TGCGCCAGCAGCGAGAGAGGGACAGGGGGGACAAACACCATATATTTT.